Shown below are 13 T cell receptor beta chains from a single sample sequenced in a study of T cell responses to AZD1222 COVID-19 vaccine. Libraries were prepared by immunoSEQ multiplex PCR; TCRdb keeps only in-frame clonotypes and omits some of them. Of about 140,000 clones detected, 80% to 90% appear once; the ten largest clones hold under 3.5%. The specimen was peripheral blood, collected on day 0 of AZD1222 vaccination. These receptors were taken from an adult in good health.

The rearrangement joins TRBV5-1 to TRBJ1-1, with D hard to call. The CDR3 runs 13 residues. Germline CDR1 is SGHRS and CDR2 is YFSETQ. Trimming cost V 2 bases and J 0 bases, with 5 bases left between them. CDR3 sequence (DNA): TGCGCCAGCAGCTTAAATCTGAACACTGAAGCTTTCTTT. Its protein is CASSLNLNTEAFF.

The CDR3 DNA reads as TGTGCCAGCAGCTCTGGGGGTATGTGGGGTTGGAGCAATCAGCCCCAGCATTTT. It is translated as CASSSGGMWGWSNQPQHF. The rearrangement uses TRBV7-3 and TRBJ1-5; D might be TRBD1 (5 bases). In germline, CDR1 is SGHTA, CDR2 FQGTGA. The CDR3 consists of 18 residues. V was cut by 4 bases and J by 1 base, with 20 bases left in between.

This chain links TRBV2 with TRBJ2-2, with D unclear. The CDR3 has 14 residues. Trimming left V 7 bases short and J 5 bases short, with 14 bases between. Germline lookup yields CDR1 SNHLY and CDR2 FYNNEI. The DNA for the CDR3 is TGTGCCAGCACGGCACAGATAACTACCGGGGAGCTGTTTTTT. It specifies CASTAQITTGELFF.

The chain recombines TRBV4-1 with TRBJ1-5, with no clear D. This CDR3 has 13 amino acids. CDR1 is MGHRA and CDR2 is YSYEKL in the germline V gene. The ends were cut back, 0 bases at V and 6 bases at J, with 6 bases in the middle. The chain's CDR3 is CASSQDRGQPQHF. In DNA form, the CDR3 reads TGCGCCAGCAGCCAAGATCGAGGTCAGCCCCAGCATTTT.

In its sample, this clone was seen once. V and J are TRBV27 and TRBJ2-5, with 8 bases aligning to TRBD2. The CDR3 is 15 residues long. The germline V gene encodes CDR1 MNHEY and CDR2 SMNVEV (reference sequence). With V trimmed by 5 bases and J by 5 bases, 10 bases remained unmatched. CDR3 nucleotides: TGTGCCAGCAGTCGACCGGCGGGGGGAATGGAGACCCAGTACTTC. Its translation: CASSRPAGGMETQYF.

The chain recombines TRBV5-5 with TRBJ2-1; 9 bases match TRBD2. The CDR3 has 15 amino acids. CDR1 is SGHKS and CDR2 is YYEKEE in the germline V gene (reference sequence). The V and J ends lost 4 bases and 4 bases, in that order; junction bases with no gene match: 6. In DNA, the CDR3 is TGTGCCAGCAGCCCGGCTAGCGGGACTTACAATGAGCAGTTCTTC. Its translation is CASSPASGTYNEQFF.

This rearrangement joins TRBV28 to TRBJ1-4; D might be TRBD1 (5 bases). The CDR3 loop spans 14 amino acids. Trimming pared 6 bases from V and 0 bases from J, leaving 8 bases between. In germline, CDR1 is MDHEN, CDR2 SYDVKM. The CDR3 region has the DNA TGTGCCAGCAGGGGGGACGCAACTAATGAAAAACTGTTTTTT. Translated, it gives CASRGDATNEKLFF. Looking up the rest from reference TRBV28 and TRBJ1-4 gives the full variable domain: DVKVTQSSRYLVKRTGEKVFLECVQDMDHENMFWYRQDPGLGLRLIYFSYDVKMKEKGDIPEGYSVSREKKERFSLILESASTNQTSMYLCASRGDATNEKLFFGSGTQLSVL.

The chain couples TRBV19 to TRBJ2-7, with a tentative D call TRBD1 (6 bases). Germline V lookup: CDR1 LNHDA, CDR2 SQIVND (reference sequence). Between the trimmed V and J ends, which lost 3 bases and 6 bases, there was a span of 15 bases. This CDR3 is built from 14 residues. In nucleotides, the CDR3 is TGTGCCAGTAGTATCCTGGGGGCGATCTCCGAGCAGTACTTC. Translation gives CASSILGAISEQYF.

V is TRBV7-3 and J is TRBJ2-1, with D perhaps TRBD2 (5 bases). The germline gives CDR1 SGHTA, CDR2 FQGTGA. The CDR3 is 13 amino acids. Trimming cost V 4 bases and J 9 bases, with 13 bases left between them. CDR3 DNA: TGTGCCAGCAGCTCCAATCGGGGTTTTGAGCAGTTCTTC. Protein sequence: CASSSNRGFEQFF.

The chain links TRBV7-2 to TRBJ1-2, with D hard to call. This CDR3 is built from 12 residues. The V gene's germline CDR1 is SGHTA and CDR2 FQGNSA. The V gene lost 5 bases and the J gene lost 3 bases, with 7 bases spanning the gap. CDR3: CASSPGYYGYTF. CDR3 coding DNA: TGTGCCAGCAGCCCCGGATACTATGGCTACACCTTC.

The chain employs TRBV4-2 and TRBJ2-1; no definite D call. V was cut by 0 bases and J by 0 bases, with 12 bases left in between. CDR1 and CDR2 from the germline V gene are LGHNA and YNFKEQ. The CDR3 has 17 amino acids. Written as DNA, the CDR3 is TGTGCCAGCAGCCAAGATCCCGGCGCCGCCTCCTACAATGAGCAGTTCTTC. Protein: CASSQDPGAASYNEQFF.

The genes are TRBV3-1 (or the pseudogene TRBV3-2) and TRBJ2-7; 8 nucleotides align to TRBD1. This CDR3 has 14 residues. J was trimmed by 5 bases and V by 1 base; bases with no gene match: 4. Germline V lookup: CDR1 LGHDT, CDR2 YNNKEL (reference sequence). For the CDR3, the DNA is TGTGCCAGCAGCCAAGGACAGGGGATCCACGAGCAGTACTTC. Translation: CASSQGQGIHEQYF.

The chain is built from TRBV7-2 and TRBJ2-1, with D possibly matching TRBD1 (6 bases). CDR1 is SGHTA, CDR2 FQGNSA, per germline. The CDR3 contains 15 residues. The ends were cut back, 5 bases at V and 5 bases at J, with 16 bases in the middle. The CDR3 reads CASSPPGTYHNEQFF. In DNA form, the CDR3 reads TGTGCCAGCAGCCCCCCCGGGACATACCACAATGAGCAGTTCTTC.